These 29 T cell receptor beta chains were all obtained from the same sample, sequenced in a study of PD-1 blockade in classical Hodgkin lymphoma. Every patient was affected by relapse after autologous stem cell transplantation, while exposure to brentuximab vedotin was not uniform. Assay: immunoSEQ multiplex PCR; the TCRdb copy retains only in-frame clones and omits some. Among about 110,000 clones listed, roughly nine tenths were seen once. Here the sequenced sample was peripheral blood mononuclear cells (PBMCs), taken before the second cycle of nivolumab. The receptors were gathered from a human donor with classical Hodgkin lymphoma.

The chain is built from TRBV7-9 and TRBJ1-3; D is possibly TRBD1 (5 bases). The length of the CDR3 is 16 residues. Looked up from germline, CDR1 is SEHNR and CDR2 is FQNEAQ (reference sequence). V lost 2 bases, J lost 4 bases, and 15 bases lay in between. The CDR3 DNA sequence: TGTGCCAGCAGCTTATCTTGGGACCCGAAGGGAAACACCATATATTTT. It yields the protein CASSLSWDPKGNTIYF.

This clone appeared once. The chain carries TRBV10-3 and TRBJ1-1, with 7 bases fitting TRBD1. This CDR3 region has 15 residues. J lost 6 bases, V lost 3 bases, and 10 bases had no gene match. Germline CDR1 and CDR2: ENHRY and SYGVKD. The CDR3: CAISEGDSKNAEAFF. Written as DNA, the CDR3 is TGTGCCATCAGTGAAGGGGACAGTAAAAATGCTGAAGCTTTCTTT.

This sequence joins TRBV29-1 and TRBJ2-1; 7 bases are a match to TRBD2. The CDR3 spans 16 residues. The germline V gene encodes CDR1 SQVTM and CDR2 ANQGSEA. V shed 1 base, J shed 6 bases, and the junction held 12 bases outside the gene matches. CDR3 sequence: CSVEVLAGLRGNEQFF. In DNA, the CDR3 is TGCAGCGTTGAAGTATTAGCGGGTCTAAGAGGCAATGAGCAGTTCTTC.

The chain links TRBV23-1 to TRBJ2-7; a weak D match, TRBD1 (6 bases). TRBV23-1 is known as an ORF, though its function is uncertain. The CDR3 covers 14 residues. V lost 10 bases to trimming and J lost 3 bases, with 19 bases between them. The CDR3 DNA follows: TGCGCCACAGTTCCCGGGACACCATACTACGAGCAGTACTTC. The encoded protein is CATVPGTPYYEQYF.

This clone was seen a handful of times. This sequence joins TRBV7-9 and TRBJ1-4, with 8 bases lining up with TRBD1. The CDR3 runs to 15 residues. Looked up from germline, CDR1 is SEHNR and CDR2 is FQNEAQ (reference sequence). After removal of 3 bases from V and 1 base from J, the junction contained 1 base not matched to a gene. The CDR3 nucleotides are TGTGCCAGCAGCTTCGACAGGGGAACTAATGAAAAACTGTTTTTT. Protein sequence: CASSFDRGTNEKLFF.

The chain combines TRBV28 with TRBJ1-2; tentatively, D is TRBD1 (5 bases). CDR3 length: 13 residues. Germline CDR1 MDHEN, CDR2 SYDVKM. V was trimmed by 5 bases and J by 3 bases, leaving 10 bases between them. The CDR3: CASSAPGDYGYTF. The DNA for the CDR3 is TGTGCCAGCAGTGCGCCGGGGGACTATGGCTACACCTTC.

This clone was seen a handful of times. The chain employs TRBV30 and TRBJ1-5, with 8 bases aligning to TRBD1. Trimming at V came to 1 base and at J to 2 bases, leaving 4 bases not matched to a gene. Looked up from germline, CDR1 is GTSNPN and CDR2 is SVGIG (reference sequence). The CDR3 is 15 amino acids. CDR3: CAWSGDRSGNQPQHF. Here the CDR3 DNA reads TGTGCCTGGAGTGGGGACAGGTCGGGCAATCAGCCCCAGCATTTT.

The count of this clone is one. The chain recombines TRBV6-5 with TRBJ2-1, with 9 bases identical to TRBD1. Per the germline V gene, CDR1 is MNHEY and CDR2 is SVGAGI. V gave up 2 bases and J gave up 6 bases; unmatched junction bases: 2. CDR3 size: 14 residues. The chain's CDR3 is CASSYGDRVNEQFF. CDR3 nucleotides: TGTGCCAGCAGTTACGGGGACAGGGTCAATGAGCAGTTCTTC.

The chain carries TRBV4-2 and TRBJ2-7, with TRBD2 matching over 8 bases. There are 15 residues in the CDR3. The V segment lost 4 bases and the J segment 5 bases; nucleotides outside the gene matches: 10. Germline CDR1 reads LGHNA; CDR2 reads YNFKEQ. The CDR3 region is CASSREAGVIHEQYF. The CDR3 DNA reads TGTGCCAGCAGCCGGGAAGCGGGAGTGATCCACGAGCAGTACTTC.

A remark on this clone: Distinct nucleotide sequences in the sample also encode this CDR3. The chain combines TRBV4-1 with TRBJ2-1; D is unresolved. The CDR3 has 14 amino acids. CDR1 and CDR2 (germline): MGHRA, YSYEKL. V shed 0 bases and J shed 3 bases, with 6 bases lying between them. The CDR3 here is CASSQEPNYNEQFF. CDR3 DNA sequence: TGCGCCAGCAGCCAAGAGCCAAACTACAATGAGCAGTTCTTC.

The V call is TRBV6-5, the J call TRBJ2-1, with a tentative D call TRBD1 (5 bases). Trimming took 6 bases from V and 5 from J, leaving 17 bases between them. This CDR3 is 15 amino acids long. Germline V gene data show CDR1 as MNHEY and CDR2 as SVGAGI. CDR3 nucleotide sequence: TGTGCCAGCAGGCCCAAGGGGTGGCTAAACAATGAGCAGTTCTTC. It specifies CASRPKGWLNNEQFF.

The rearrangement joins TRBV19 to TRBJ1-2; D gene unclear. The ends were cut back, 3 bases at V and 0 bases at J, with 8 bases in the middle. Germline lookup yields CDR1 LNHDA and CDR2 SQIVND (reference sequence). This CDR3 is 14 amino acids long. In DNA, the CDR3 is TGTGCCAGTAGTATTCCAGCCGCTAACTATGGCTACACCTTC. This gives the protein CASSIPAANYGYTF.

V and J are TRBV11-2 and TRBJ2-7; 7 bases fit TRBD2. The CDR3 sequence is 12 residues long. The V gene's germline CDR1 is SGHAT and CDR2 FQNNGV. The V gene end was trimmed by 5 bases and the J gene end by 5 bases; junction bases not matched to a gene: 3. DNA of the CDR3: TGTGCCAGCAGCGGGGGGGTGGACGAGCAGTACTTC. Protein sequence: CASSGGVDEQYF.

V is TRBV2 and J is TRBJ2-6; TRBD1 agrees at 8 bases. The CDR3 runs 17 residues. J lost 0 bases, V lost 6 bases, and 7 bases had no gene match. The germline gives CDR1 SNHLY, CDR2 FYNNEI. CDR3: CASRVRDRFSGANVLTF. DNA for the CDR3: TGTGCCAGCAGAGTCCGGGACAGGTTCTCTGGGGCCAACGTCCTGACTTTC. Full variable domain (rest looked up from reference TRBV2 and TRBJ2-6): EPEVTQTPSHQVTQMGQEVILRCVPISNHLYFYWYRQILGQKVEFLVSFYNNEISEKSEIFDDQFSVERPDGSNFTLKIRSTKLEDSAMYFCASRVRDRFSGANVLTFGAGSRLTVL.

The chain joins TRBV6-5 to TRBJ2-7; D gene uncertain. CDR3 length: 13 amino acids. Germline loops: CDR1 MNHEY, CDR2 SVGAGI. The V end lost 0 bases, the J end lost 5 bases, and 8 bases lay between the germline ends. The CDR3 loop is CASSYSPPNEQYF. The CDR3 DNA follows: TGTGCCAGCAGTTACTCACCCCCTAACGAGCAGTACTTC.

A remark on this clone: The junction departs from the called germline gene at one end, perhaps through a read error. The chain recombines TRBV6-5 with TRBJ2-7; 8 nucleotides agree with TRBD2. Germline CDR1 MNHEY, CDR2 SVGAGI. The CDR3 covers 16 residues. The CDR3 loop is CASSHSGGSGAYEQYF. Written as DNA, the CDR3 is TGTGCCAGCAGTCACTCAGGAGGTAGCGGGGCCTACGAGCAGTACTTC.

This chain connects TRBV28 to TRBJ2-1; D is undetermined. The germline CDR1 and CDR2 sequences are MDHEN and SYDVKM. This CDR3 is built from 16 residues. The V end lost 6 bases, the J end lost 7 bases, and 22 bases lay between the germline ends. The CDR3, as DNA: TGTGCCAGCAGCTCACTACAGTTGACGCCGTGGAATGAGCAGTTCTTC. This gives the protein CASSSLQLTPWNEQFF.

The chain combines TRBV6-5 with TRBJ2-1, with D maybe TRBD1 (5 bases). V was pared by 4 bases and J by 4 bases, with 14 bases between. From germline, CDR1 is MNHEY and CDR2 SVGAGI. The CDR3 runs 15 residues. This chain's CDR3 is CASSSRQPLYNEQFF. Written as DNA, the CDR3 is TGTGCCAGCAGTTCTCGACAGCCTCTGTACAATGAGCAGTTCTTC.

This clone is a singleton in its sample. The chain recombines TRBV27 with TRBJ2-5; 10 bases are a match to TRBD1. CDR3 length equals 13 residues. The germline V gene encodes CDR1 MNHEY and CDR2 SMNVEV (reference sequence). The trim removed 1 base at V and 10 bases at J, leaving 3 bases unmatched. Here the CDR3 DNA reads TGTGCCAGCAGTTTATTGGGACAGGGGTACCAGTACTTC. Translation gives CASSLLGQGYQYF.

The chain uses TRBV28 and TRBJ2-7, with D possibly being TRBD1 (7 bases). The CDR3 covers 16 residues. CDR1 and CDR2 (germline): MDHEN, SYDVKM. V lost 5 bases and J 0 bases, leaving 17 bases between the germline ends. CDR3 bases: TGTGCCAGCAGTCCAGGGGGGAGCGGGCGCTCCTACGAGCAGTACTTC. This sequence encodes CASSPGGSGRSYEQYF.

For the CDR3, the DNA is TGCGCCAGCGTCAACGGGAAGCCGTACGAGCAGTACTTC. This sequence encodes CASVNGKPYEQYF. This rearrangement joins TRBV10-1 to TRBJ2-7, with TRBD2 as a possible D gene (5 bases). The CDR3 consists of 13 residues. Per germline, CDR1 WNHNN and CDR2 SYGVQD (reference sequence). V was shortened by 8 bases and J by 4 bases, with 15 bases between the two germline ends.

The V gene is TRBV5-1, the J gene TRBJ2-1; possibly TRBD2 for D (6 bases). V lost 3 bases, J lost 9 bases, and 22 bases lay in between. Germline V CDR1 and CDR2: SGHRS, YFSETQ. The CDR3 runs to 16 residues. CDR3 DNA: TGCGCCAGCAGCTGGTACGGGACTCTCCAGAATAGTGAGCAGTTCTTC. Its translation is CASSWYGTLQNSEQFF.

This chain uses TRBV12-5 with TRBJ1-5, with 10 nucleotides matching TRBD1. Trimming cost V 6 bases and J 6 bases; bases outside gene matches: 8. Per germline, CDR1 LGHNT and CDR2 FRNRAP. The CDR3 runs to 15 residues. CDR3 nucleotide sequence: TGTGCTAGTGGAACCGGGACAGGGGTTCTTCAGCCCCAGCATTTT. The encoded protein is CASGTGTGVLQPQHF.

The chain has TRBV28 and TRBJ1-1; unclear D gene. CDR1 is MDHEN, CDR2 SYDVKM, per germline. CDR3 length equals 13 residues. V dropped 2 bases and J dropped 1 base, with 5 bases sitting between them. The CDR3 loop is CASSLIRNTEAFF. CDR3 DNA sequence: TGTGCCAGCAGTTTAATCAGGAACACTGAAGCTTTCTTT.

The chain joins TRBV18 to TRBJ2-5; D uncertain. V was clipped by 3 bases and J by 3 bases, with 5 bases between them. Germline V gives CDR1 KGHSH, CDR2 LQKENI. This CDR3 is 12 amino acids long. This CDR3 is CASSPVEETQYF. The CDR3 DNA reads as TGTGCCAGCTCACCCGTGGAAGAGACCCAGTACTTC.

The chain employs TRBV5-4 and TRBJ2-7; no clear D gene. V shed 2 bases and J shed 2 bases, with 14 bases lying between them. The CDR3 is 15 residues long. Germline V lookup: CDR1 SGHNT, CDR2 YYREEE (reference sequence). The DNA for the CDR3 is TGTGCCAGCAGCTTAGGCGGTCCCGATCCCTACGAGCAGTACTTC. It codes for CASSLGGPDPYEQYF.

This clone was counted a single time. The chain carries TRBV2 and TRBJ2-1; the D gene is possibly TRBD1 (5 bases). The germline gives CDR1 SNHLY, CDR2 FYNNEI. The ends were cut back, 7 bases at V and 3 bases at J, with 16 bases in the middle. This CDR3 is 15 amino acids long. CDR3: CASNQDSTSYNEQFF. The CDR3 region has the DNA TGTGCCAGCAACCAAGACAGCACAAGCTACAATGAGCAGTTCTTC.

This chain links TRBV9 with TRBJ2-1; 7 bases map to TRBD2. V shed 4 bases and J 4 bases; nucleotides not matched to a gene: 11. CDR1 SGDLS and CDR2 YYNGEE come from the germline V gene. The CDR3 loop spans 16 amino acids. CDR3 in amino acids: CASSPRRDYRYNEQFF. The CDR3 DNA follows: TGTGCCAGCAGCCCCCGCCGGGACTACAGATACAATGAGCAGTTCTTC.

The chain combines TRBV6-4 with TRBJ2-3; D may be TRBD2 (5 bases). The CDR3 runs 13 residues. The germline V and J ends were trimmed by 5 bases and 6 bases, with 12 bases remaining between them. Germline lookup yields CDR1 MRHNA and CDR2 SNTAGT. CDR3 in DNA: TGTGCCAGCAGTACAACTAGTTCCGATACGCAGTATTTT. It codes for CASSTTSSDTQYF.